This T cell receptor beta chain was recovered during a study of CD4 T cells in relation to SARS-CoV-2 and coronaviruses (dated by TCRdb to 2020 to 2022). For the study in its entirety: A median age of around 38 years, with a range of 21 to 72 years, was recorded for the full convalescent cohort of about a dozen patients. Among the approximately twelve convalescent patients, 8 males and 4 females were included, and two of the subjects were Hispanic. HLA restriction was mapped for shared crossreactive spike epitopes using patient-derived lymphoblastoid cell lines. Memory CD4+ T cell crossreactivity between SARS-CoV-2 and common cold coronavirus spike proteins was assessed at the TCR clonotype level in the study. The Adaptive Biotechnologies TCR-sequencing kit was used to sequence samples from a few pre-COVID donors and the naive versus memory experiments, while other data came from Illumina-based sequencing. A different TCR-beta assay, based on Illumina, was used to sequence expansion assays from other donors in the study.

In regard to this clone: Its target antigen remains unknown. Base qualities are not at hand, and no much larger clone is one base apart.

Uncultured naive and memory CD4+ T cell DNA received deep-resolution immunoSEQ TCR-beta sequencing. In the source study's methods: During preprocessing, nonproductive sequences were removed, as were CDR3s that did not start with C, did not end with F or W, or were shorter than 7 amino acids. Cultured and uncultured naive and memory CD4+ repertoires were searched for CDR3s previously identified as spike- and CEF-reactive. After three terminal residues were trimmed from each end, CDR3 homology was quantified as pairwise Levenshtein distance using the stringdist R package. In TCRdb, the immuneACCESS table is reduced to in-frame sequences with V and J assigned. These tables do not hold every clone; where another copy was compared, an unresolved V gene accounts for under half, and the others remain unexplained. V and J calls plus clone size are reproduced from that table; the DNA served to infer D and trimming. The sample yields some 35,000 clones; more than 75% were counted once. Roughly a tenth of the sample is held by the ten biggest clonotypes.

Naive and memory CD4+ T cells were separated from cryopreserved PBMCs by first enriching for CD4 and then performing EasySep naive CD4+ T cell enrichment. PBMCs were isolated from leukapheresis product or whole blood by Ficoll-Paque PLUS gradient centrifugation. PBMCs were either cryopreserved at -140 degrees C or used fresh in the expansion assay. The QIAamp Micro DNA Kit was used to extract genomic DNA from the CD4+ T cells. Beyond this particular receptor, the publication reports: Memory CD4+ clonotypes crossrecognizing SARS-CoV-2 and at least one common cold coronavirus spike were found in around 59% of donors. Small numbers of patients and of tested TCRs were a limitation of the study. Because no donor provided both pre-pandemic and post-infection samples, tracing the source of pre-existing responses was limited. Crossreactive clones showed significantly weaker SARS-CoV-2-driven expansion than monoreactive clones, consistent with antigenic imprinting. Naive versus memory sequencing indicated that memory recall responses, rather than primary responses primed during culture, are detected by the assay. Since the crossreactivity analysis centred on spike protein, crossreactivity against other viral proteins was not assessed.

Material for sequencing was memory CD4+ T cells from PBMCs. The label giving this sample's cell subset or site can be read as: memory (non-naive) CD4+ T cells. The TCR was taken from an adult with COVID-19.

The CDR3 region reads CASSIWGPAEEQYF. At the DNA level, the sequence is TGTGCCAGTAGTATTTGGGGGCCCGCGGAAGAGCAGTACTTC. The chain uses TRBV19 and TRBJ2-7, with a weak D call of TRBD1 (6 bases match). V drops 3 bases and J drops 7 bases, leaving 16 bases in between. Looking up the germline V gene (reference sequence) yields CDR1 LNHDA and CDR2 SQIVND. The CDR3 runs 14 residues from the cysteine to the phenylalanine. Solely the CDR3 DNA is kept, with 42 bases framed from the first base.